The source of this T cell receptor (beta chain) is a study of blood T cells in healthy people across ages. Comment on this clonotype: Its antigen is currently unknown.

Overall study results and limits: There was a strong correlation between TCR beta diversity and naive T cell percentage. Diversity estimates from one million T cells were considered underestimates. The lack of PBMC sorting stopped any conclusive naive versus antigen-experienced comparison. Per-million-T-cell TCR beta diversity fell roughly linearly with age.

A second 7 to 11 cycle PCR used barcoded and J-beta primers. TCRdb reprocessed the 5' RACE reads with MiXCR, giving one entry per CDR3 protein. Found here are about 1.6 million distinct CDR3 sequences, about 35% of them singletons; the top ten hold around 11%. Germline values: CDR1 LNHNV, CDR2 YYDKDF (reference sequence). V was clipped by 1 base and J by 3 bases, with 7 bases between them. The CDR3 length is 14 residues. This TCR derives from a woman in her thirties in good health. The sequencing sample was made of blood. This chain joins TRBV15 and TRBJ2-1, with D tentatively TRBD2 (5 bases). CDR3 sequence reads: CATSRGGNYNEQFF. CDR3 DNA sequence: TGTGCCACCAGCAGAGGAGGGAACTACAATGAGCAGTTCTTC.